This TCR beta chain was obtained from a study of regulatory T cells in long-lasting Graves disease. V trimming: 7 bases; J trimming: 1 base; junction bases outside the gene matches: 15. Germline CDR1 SQVTM, CDR2 ANQGSEA. The CDR3 sequence is 16 residues long. In its sample, this clonotype was seen many times. CDR3-region Arm-PCR and iRepertoire HTBI primers produced the TCR beta libraries. One entry per CDR3 protein results from TCRdb running MiXCR on the multiplex PCR reads. The table records under 800,000 distinct CDR3 sequences, roughly 15% of them present only once. As to time point: newly diagnosed GD, antithyroid drugs for less than 3 months. From PBMCs, RNA was extracted and then used to make the TCR library. These data also featured in a second study, about T cells in Graves' hyperthyroidism and ophthalmopathy.

The sample here was peripheral blood mononuclear cells (PBMCs), taken at new diagnosis, from a patient treated with antithyroid drugs. This receptor was obtained from a woman in her 30s with Graves disease. This chain joins TRBV29-1 and TRBJ1-1; 7 bases fit TRBD1. CDR3 nucleotide sequence: TGCAGCGCGGCGGGTAGAGACAGGGCGACGAACACTGAAGCTTTCTTT. This encodes CSAAGRDRATNTEAFF.